This is a list of T cell receptor beta chains from one sample in a study of spatial heterogeneity in lung cancer. TCRdb redid the calling of the 5' RACE reads with MiXCR, one entry per CDR3 protein. The sample holds around 26,000 distinct CDR3 sequences, approximately 9.5% seen once. The source material was lung tumor tissue, sampled at surgery. The origin of the receptors is a male donor with early-stage non-small cell lung cancer. Each CDR3 is given without its conserved first and last residue. The order of the fields is V gene, J gene, CDR3 protein.

v_gene: TRBV25-1; j_gene: TRBJ2-7; CDR3aa: ASSEGYEQY
v_gene: TRBV6-6; j_gene: TRBJ2-5; CDR3aa: ASSQQTLTTQY
v_gene: TRBV5-1; j_gene: TRBJ2-1; CDR3aa: ASSKGRSYNEQF
v_gene: TRBV5-1; j_gene: TRBJ2-3; CDR3aa: ASSFRGPPDTQY
v_gene: TRBV20-1; j_gene: TRBJ2-7; CDR3aa: SAGSSGSIDEQY
v_gene: TRBV10-3; j_gene: TRBJ2-3; CDR3aa: AIRAGGTDTQY
v_gene: TRBV30; j_gene: TRBJ2-1; CDR3aa: AWSVMATSNEQF
v_gene: TRBV7-2; j_gene: TRBJ2-5; CDR3aa: ASSFRQETQY
v_gene: TRBV6-6; j_gene: TRBJ2-6; CDR3aa: ASRIPGQGVPGANVLT
v_gene: TRBV6-6; j_gene: TRBJ2-2; CDR3aa: ASDQRNTGELF
v_gene: TRBV12-3/TRBV12-4; j_gene: TRBJ2-1; CDR3aa: ASSLGQGMNEQF
v_gene: TRBV27; j_gene: TRBJ1-5; CDR3aa: ASRRGQESNQPQH
v_gene: TRBV3-1; j_gene: TRBJ2-2; CDR3aa: ASSQTSGGFRELF
v_gene: TRBV24-1; j_gene: TRBJ2-1; CDR3aa: ATSAGFPNEQF
v_gene: TRBV5-4; j_gene: TRBJ1-1; CDR3aa: ASSRSGGEAF
v_gene: TRBV29-1; j_gene: TRBJ1-5; CDR3aa: SAGTAPGQPQH
v_gene: TRBV7-3; j_gene: TRBJ2-1; CDR3aa: ASSLIGTAYNEQF
v_gene: TRBV7-2; j_gene: TRBJ2-3; CDR3aa: ASSSSGISTDTQY
v_gene: TRBV7-9; j_gene: TRBJ2-1; CDR3aa: ASSLVPRQRGRDEQF
v_gene: TRBV14; j_gene: TRBJ1-2; CDR3aa: ASSTTTGYYGYT
v_gene: TRBV7-9; j_gene: TRBJ2-7; CDR3aa: ASSPISYEQY